This T cell receptor (beta chain) was documented in a study of PD-L1 blockade in urothelial cancer. Study-wide context: The median T cell count in blood samples was around 150,000.

This clone was recorded only once. The CDR3 has 12 amino acids. Germline-derived CDR1 and CDR2 are SGHNT and YYREEE (reference sequence). V lost 2 bases and J 4 bases, leaving 6 bases between the germline ends. Assay used: immunoSEQ multiplex PCR; TCRdb lists only in-frame clones, some missing. There are roughly 87,000 clones in the sample; roughly 90% occur only once, and roughly 5.2% lies in the top ten. This specimen was PBMCs, taken around atezolizumab (anti-PD-L1) treatment. This chain joins TRBV5-4 and TRBJ1-1; D unresolved. The TCR was taken from a woman in her seventies with urothelial cancer. The CDR3 spells CASSFGVTEAFF. The DNA of the CDR3 is TGTGCCAGCAGCTTCGGAGTCACTGAAGCTTTCTTT.